The 24 T cell receptor beta chains reported below all come from one sample, sequenced in a study of cytotoxic CD8 clonotypes in ibrutinib-treated CLL. Generated by immunoSEQ multiplex PCR, the TCRdb table keeps only in-frame clones and is missing some. The data show over 95,000 clones, about 53% seen once. Material: PBMCs, obtained after 24 months of ibrutinib treatment. Every receptor here comes from a human donor with chronic lymphocytic leukemia.

This clone was recorded a few times. The V call is TRBV6-4, the J call TRBJ1-2; the D gene is possibly TRBD1 (5 bases). V lost 10 bases to trimming and J lost 7 bases, with 31 bases between them. The CDR3 contains 17 residues. The germline CDR1 and CDR2 sequences are MRHNA and SNTAGT. The CDR3 loop reads CATKTLDIEPGHGGYTF. CDR3 DNA sequence: TGTGCCACCAAGACCCTCGACATAGAGCCGGGGCACGGTGGCTACACCTTC.

The gene calls are TRBV7-3 and TRBJ2-1; 11 bases line up with TRBD2. CDR1 is SGHTA, CDR2 FQGTGA, per germline. This CDR3 region has 18 residues. V shed 5 bases and J 2 bases; nucleotides not matched to a gene: 11. In nucleotides, the CDR3 is TGTGCCAGCAGCGCTAGCGGGGGGCACTTCCTCGCCTACAATGAGCAGTTCTTC. Translating it yields CASSASGGHFLAYNEQFF.

The J gene is TRBJ2-5, the V gene TRBV27, with D possibly being TRBD2 (6 bases). CDR1 is MNHEY, CDR2 SMNVEV, per germline (reference sequence). This CDR3 spans 15 amino acids. Trimming took 2 bases from V and 0 from J, leaving 10 bases between them. The CDR3 here is CASSLAGSYQETQYF. The CDR3 DNA reads as TGTGCCAGCAGTTTAGCGGGGAGTTACCAAGAGACCCAGTACTTC.

The CDR3 region is CASSSISNSPLHF. DNA for the CDR3: TGTGCCAGCAGTTCTATCAGTAATTCACCCCTCCACTTT. The genes are TRBV14 and TRBJ1-6; D is ambiguous. Germline CDR1 reads SGHDN; CDR2 reads FVKESK. The CDR3 consists of 13 residues. V was cut by 6 bases and J by 6 bases, with 9 bases left in between.

The V gene is TRBV19, the J gene TRBJ2-7; TRBD2 matches at 7 bases. CDR3 length: 15 residues. Looked up from germline, CDR1 is LNHDA and CDR2 is SQIVND (reference sequence). V lost 1 base to trimming and J lost 4 bases; unmatched junction nucleotides: 7. The DNA of the CDR3 is TGTGCCAGTAGTATAGTGGCGGAGGGAGGGTACGAGCAGTACTTC. Its protein is CASSIVAEGGYEQYF.

V usage is TRBV9 and J usage is TRBJ2-5; TRBD2 is a possible D gene (5 bases). Trimming removed 0 bases from V and 5 bases from J, with 8 bases in between. This CDR3 is 13 amino acids long. The germline V gene encodes CDR1 SGDLS and CDR2 YYNGEE. The CDR3 region has the DNA TGTGCCAGCAGCGTAGGCCCGGGGGAGACCCAGTACTTC. The encoded protein is CASSVGPGETQYF.

The genes are TRBV30 and TRBJ1-2, with D uncertain. CDR1 GTSNPN and CDR2 SVGIG come from the germline V gene (reference sequence). This CDR3 has 13 residues. The germline V and J ends were trimmed by 4 bases and 2 bases, with 11 bases remaining between them. CDR3 DNA sequence: TGTGCCTGGAATGCCGAGATAAACTATGGCTACACCTTC. It encodes CAWNAEINYGYTF.

The chain carries TRBV6-5 and TRBJ1-6, with D perhaps TRBD1 (5 bases). The CDR3 is made up of 15 amino acids. V gave up 2 bases and J gave up 9 bases, with 14 bases separating them. The V gene's germline CDR1 is MNHEY and CDR2 SVGAGI. For the CDR3, the DNA is TGTGCCAGCAGTTACAGTCGTTGGGGCATTTCACCCCTCCACTTT. Its protein is CASSYSRWGISPLHF.

The rearrangement links TRBV29-1 to TRBJ1-1, with a tentative D call TRBD1 (6 bases). With 4 bases removed from V and 5 bases from J, the gap between germline ends came to 17 bases. The CDR3 is made up of 14 amino acids. Germline V gives CDR1 SQVTM, CDR2 ANQGSEA. CDR3 DNA sequence: TGCAGCGTTGTGGGACAACGTGAATTGACTGAAGCTTTCTTT. Translating it yields CSVVGQRELTEAFF.

This rearrangement joins TRBV11-3 to TRBJ2-5; a possible D gene is TRBD2 (5 bases). The CDR3 runs 16 residues. Looked up from germline, CDR1 is SGHNT and CDR2 is YENEEA. Trimming pared 5 bases from V and 2 bases from J, leaving 18 bases between. The CDR3 nucleotides are TGTGCCAGCAGCCCACGTAGGGCGGGTAAGCAAGAGACCCAGTACTTC. Translation: CASSPRRAGKQETQYF.

CDR3 residues: CASSPSQVPRPGNTIYF. The CDR3 nucleotides are TGTGCCAGCAGCCCATCACAGGTCCCCAGACCTGGAAACACCATATATTTT. The genes are TRBV7-2 and TRBJ1-3, with a weak D call TRBD1 (5 bases). The CDR3 has 17 residues. CDR1 is SGHTA, CDR2 FQGNSA, per germline. Trimming pared 5 bases from V and 2 bases from J, leaving 19 bases between. Full variable domain (remainder filled in from reference TRBV7-2 and TRBJ1-3): GAGVSQSPSNKVTEKGKDVELRCDPISGHTALYWYRQSLGQGLEFLIYFQGNSAPDKSGLPSDRFSAERTGGSVSTLTIQRTQQEDSAVYLCASSPSQVPRPGNTIYFGEGSWLTVV.

The gene calls are TRBV6-5 and TRBJ2-7; 9 nucleotides line up with TRBD1. V was clipped by 7 bases and J by 3 bases; unmatched bases: 7. The CDR3 has 14 amino acids. From germline, CDR1 is MNHEY and CDR2 SVGAGI. The DNA for the CDR3 is TGTGCCAGCAATCCGGGACAGGGCCGCTACGAGCAGTACTTC. It translates to CASNPGQGRYEQYF.

At least ten counts were recorded for this clone. This chain connects TRBV28 to TRBJ2-5, with 8 bases lining up with TRBD2. Germline V gives CDR1 MDHEN, CDR2 SYDVKM. The ends lost 7 bases at V and 0 bases at J; junction bases unmatched: 13. This CDR3 comprises 17 residues. DNA of the CDR3: TGTGCCAGCACCTCCCAAAGCGGGGGCTGGTACCAAGAGACCCAGTACTTC. This encodes CASTSQSGGWYQETQYF.

The CDR3 sequence is CASSFGVRQGPGGVADTQYF. The CDR3 DNA sequence: TGTGCCAGCAGTTTCGGGGTAAGACAGGGGCCCGGTGGGGTAGCAGATACGCAGTATTTT. The gene calls are TRBV27 and TRBJ2-3; 8 bases fit TRBD1. Germline CDR1 MNHEY, CDR2 SMNVEV (reference sequence). With 3 bases clipped from V and 4 bases from J, the junction kept 21 bases outside the gene matches. The length of the CDR3 is 20 residues.

This clone has only one observation. This chain joins TRBV6-1 and TRBJ2-5; D is ambiguous. V was shortened by 5 bases and J by 4 bases, with 5 bases between the two germline ends. This CDR3 contains 11 residues. The germline CDR1 and CDR2 sequences are MNHNS and SASEGT. This chain's CDR3 is CASSPAETQYF. CDR3 nucleotides: TGTGCCAGCAGTCCCGCAGAGACCCAGTACTTC.

The chain joins TRBV9 to TRBJ2-6; no firm D call. CDR3 length: 15 amino acids. V was trimmed by 0 bases and J by 4 bases, leaving 8 bases between them. Germline CDR1 SGDLS, CDR2 YYNGEE. CDR3 DNA sequence: TGTGCCAGCAGCGTAGCTGTTCGGGGGGCCAACGTCCTGACTTTC. This codes for CASSVAVRGANVLTF.

This clone was seen only once. The chain joins TRBV9 to TRBJ2-5; 14 bases are shared with TRBD2. The CDR3 covers 16 residues. CDR1 is SGDLS and CDR2 is YYNGEE in the germline V gene. The V segment lost 3 bases and the J segment 2 bases; nucleotides outside the gene matches: 3. CDR3 nucleotide sequence: TGTGCCAGCAGCGCCCGACTAGCGGGGGGGCAAGAGACCCAGTACTTC. This sequence encodes CASSARLAGGQETQYF.

The chain employs TRBV21-1 and TRBJ2-4. TRBV21-1 is a pseudogene locus. This CDR3 has 18 amino acids. The CDR3 is CASSKAERRARGKNIQYF. The CDR3 nucleotides read TGTGCCAGCAGCAAAGCGGAGAGGCGGGCGAGGGGCAAAAACATTCAGTACTTC.

The chain joins TRBV10-3 to TRBJ1-1; a weak D match, TRBD1 (5 bases). Germline CDR1 ENHRY, CDR2 SYGVKD. The CDR3 sequence is 14 residues long. V was cut by 6 bases and J by 1 base, with 12 bases left in between. The CDR3 nucleotides are TGTGCCATCAGGGGGACTTCGGGGAACACTGAAGCTTTCTTT. The encoded protein is CAIRGTSGNTEAFF.

This clone has a count of ten or more. The rearrangement joins TRBV5-1 to TRBJ2-2, with 7 bases that match TRBD1. The CDR3 length is 15 residues. V shed 4 bases and J 6 bases; nucleotides not matched to a gene: 9. The germline CDR1 and CDR2 sequences are SGHRS and YFSETQ. CDR3 sequence (DNA): TGCGCCAGCAGCATTCGACAGGGCCGGGCCGGGGAGCTGTTTTTT. Translation: CASSIRQGRAGELFF.

V gene TRBV12-5 combines with J gene TRBJ1-6; D is possibly TRBD1 (6 bases). The CDR3 runs 14 residues. CDR1 and CDR2 from the germline V gene are LGHNT and FRNRAP. V was cut by 6 bases and J by 9 bases, with 15 bases left in between. Here the CDR3 reads CASGAGEGVSPLHF. In DNA, the CDR3 is TGTGCTAGTGGAGCAGGGGAAGGGGTTTCACCCCTCCACTTT.

The V call is TRBV30, the J call TRBJ1-5, with 10 bases aligning to TRBD1. CDR3 size: 14 residues. The V gene end was trimmed by 1 base and the J gene end by 7 bases; junction bases not matched to a gene: 4. The V gene's germline CDR1 is GTSNPN and CDR2 SVGIG (reference sequence). The CDR3 reads CAWSGGQGDQPQHF. Written as DNA, the CDR3 is TGTGCCTGGAGTGGTGGACAGGGGGACCAGCCCCAGCATTTT.

This clone was found many times. This chain connects TRBV6-5 to TRBJ2-2; D ambiguous. The CDR3 extends over 12 amino acids. The germline V gene has CDR1 MNHEY and CDR2 SVGAGI. V was cut by 3 bases and J by 5 bases, with 4 bases left in between. The CDR3 region has the DNA TGTGCCAGCAGTTATGGGACCGGGGAGCTGTTTTTT. It codes for CASSYGTGELFF.

The rearrangement joins TRBV6-1 to TRBJ1-1, with D maybe TRBD1 (6 bases). Germline CDR1 is MNHNS and CDR2 is SASEGT. The germline V and J ends were trimmed by 2 bases and 5 bases, with 9 bases remaining between them. The CDR3 length is 13 residues. For the CDR3, the DNA is TGTGCCAGCAGTGAACAGGGGCGGACTGAAGCTTTCTTT. Protein sequence: CASSEQGRTEAFF.